One and the same sample provided the 20 T cell receptor beta chains below, sequenced in a study of patients and donors after allogeneic stem cell transplantation. TCRdb itself ran the RT-PCR reads through MiXCR, one entry per CDR3 protein. The table lists about a million distinct CDR3 sequences, more than 15% of them singletons. Sequencing was performed on blood, either unsorted or a sorted T cell fraction (not recorded which). The receptors derive from a human donor who was either an allogeneic HSCT recipient or a stem cell or donor lymphocyte infusion donor (not recorded which). It is not recorded whose cells these are; they may come from a transplant donor.

This clonotype occurred a few times. The V and J genes are TRBV20-1 and TRBJ1-1, with TRBD1 identical over 12 bases. This CDR3 has 15 residues. CDR1 is DFQATT and CDR2 is SNEGSKA in the germline V gene (reference sequence). CDR3 residues: CSREPGQGATTEAFF. The CDR3 DNA sequence: TGCAGCAGGGAACCGGGACAGGGGGCGACTACTGAAGCTTTCTTT.

This clonotype was recorded a few times. This CDR3 reads CASTGAIYGYTF. As DNA, the CDR3 is TGTGCCAGCACAGGGGCTATCTATGGCTACACCTTC. J is TRBJ1-2 and V is TRBV12-3 or TRBV12-4, with a weak D call TRBD1 (6 bases). Trimming pared 7 bases from V and 4 bases from J, leaving 10 bases between. This CDR3 is 12 amino acids long.

The chain is built from TRBV7-2 and TRBJ2-3, with unresolved D. CDR1 and CDR2 from the germline V gene are SGHTA and FQGNSA. The CDR3 spans 14 residues. V lost 1 base, J lost 6 bases, and 11 bases lay in between. The CDR3 region has the DNA TGTGCCAGCAGCTTAGACCCAGGTCCCGATACGCAGTATTTT. Amino acid sequence: CASSLDPGPDTQYF.

The gene calls are TRBV7-9 and TRBJ1-1; 7 bases are a match to TRBD1. CDR1 is SEHNR, CDR2 FQNEAQ, per germline (reference sequence). The CDR3 has 14 residues. J was trimmed by 4 bases and V by 7 bases; bases with no gene match: 9. The CDR3 DNA sequence: TGTGCCAGCAAGGGACAGAGGTCCGGCACTGAAGCTTTCTTT. Protein sequence: CASKGQRSGTEAFF.

V is TRBV5-6 and J is TRBJ2-4; tentatively, D is TRBD1 (5 bases). The germline gives CDR1 SGHDT, CDR2 YYEEEE. The CDR3 is made up of 16 amino acids. With 4 bases removed from V and 0 bases from J, the gap between germline ends came to 14 bases. The CDR3 region is CASSRTTALAKNIQYF. In DNA, the CDR3 is TGTGCCAGCAGCAGGACGACAGCACTAGCCAAAAACATTCAGTACTTC. Together with reference TRBV5-6 and TRBJ2-4, the CDR3 gives the full variable domain: DAGVTQSPTHLIKTRGQQVTLRCSPKSGHDTVSWYQQALGQGPQFIFQYYEEEERQRGNFPDRFSGHQFPNYSSELNVNALLLGDSALYLCASSRTTALAKNIQYFGAGTRLSVL.

This clonotype occurred a few times. V and J are TRBV29-1 and TRBJ2-7; D perhaps matches TRBD1 (6 bases). The ends were cut back, 6 bases at V and 5 bases at J, with 17 bases in the middle. This CDR3 is built from 13 residues. CDR1 SQVTM and CDR2 ANQGSEA come from the germline V gene. In nucleotides, the CDR3 is TGCAGCGTCGGGGCAATGGGGGCCAACGAGCAGTACTTC. Translating it yields CSVGAMGANEQYF.

This rearrangement joins TRBV6-1 to TRBJ2-3; D is undetermined. V was cut by 6 bases and J by 3 bases, with 10 bases left in between. Per germline, CDR1 MNHNS and CDR2 SASEGT. The CDR3 covers 13 residues. CDR3 DNA: TGTGCCAGCAGCTCCCGATGGACAGATACGCAGTATTTT. Amino acid sequence: CASSSRWTDTQYF.

This clonotype was seen a few times. The chain employs TRBV5-1 and TRBJ1-1; TRBD1 might be the D (5 bases). Trimming took off 4 bases at V and 0 bases at J, with 13 bases between the two ends. This CDR3 is built from 15 residues. Per the germline V gene, CDR1 is SGHRS and CDR2 is YFSETQ. CDR3 DNA sequence: TGCGCCAGCAGCGGGGCAGGGACTATGAACACTGAAGCTTTCTTT. Translating it yields CASSGAGTMNTEAFF.

J is TRBJ2-6 and V is TRBV20-1; D unclear. Between the trimmed V and J ends, which lost 3 bases and 0 bases, there was a span of 12 bases. Germline CDR1 DFQATT, CDR2 SNEGSKA (reference sequence). This CDR3 contains 16 residues. CDR3 protein: CSASSSTLSGANVLTF. CDR3 sequence (DNA): TGCAGTGCTAGCAGTTCTACCCTCTCTGGGGCCAACGTCCTGACTTTC.

This clonotype was detected a few times. V usage is TRBV7-3 and J usage is TRBJ2-3, with D tentatively TRBD1 or TRBD2 (6 bases each). Germline-derived CDR1 and CDR2 are SGHTA and FQGTGA. This CDR3 contains 15 residues. V dropped 1 base and J dropped 4 bases, with 12 bases sitting between them. CDR3 nucleotide sequence: TGTGCCAGCAGCTTAAGGGGGGACACATCAGATACGCAGTATTTT. This encodes CASSLRGDTSDTQYF. Full variable domain (missing parts from reference TRBV7-3 and TRBJ2-3): GAGVSQTPSNKVTEKGKYVELRCDPISGHTALYWYRQSLGQGPEFLIYFQGTGAADDSGLPNDRFFAVRPEGSVSTLKIQRTERGDSAVYLCASSLRGDTSDTQYFGPGTRLTVL.

This chain joins TRBV12-3 or TRBV12-4 and TRBJ2-7; 14 bases line up with TRBD2. The J segment lost 7 bases and the V segment lost 2 bases, leaving 4 bases of the junction unmatched. The CDR3 contains 15 residues. CDR3 protein: CASSLPGLAGAEQYF. CDR3 sequence (DNA): TGTGCCAGCAGTTTACCGGGACTAGCGGGAGCGGAGCAGTACTTC.

The chain couples TRBV12-3 or TRBV12-4 to TRBJ2-7; 10 nucleotides line up with TRBD1. The CDR3 has 14 residues. V dropped 7 bases and J dropped 3; count of bases not matched to a gene: 6. The CDR3 nucleotides are TGTGCCAGCACCCAGACAGGGGGCATCTACGAGCAGTACTTC. Translated, it gives CASTQTGGIYEQYF.

This clonotype was counted only a few times. The chain couples TRBV30 to TRBJ2-3; D ambiguous. The CDR3 is made up of 13 amino acids. CDR1 and CDR2 from the germline V gene are GTSNPN and SVGIG (reference sequence). V was shortened by 0 bases and J by 5 bases, with 9 bases between the two germline ends. CDR3 amino acids: CAWSVLPQDTQYF. In DNA, the CDR3 is TGTGCCTGGAGTGTACTCCCCCAAGATACGCAGTATTTT.

The genes are TRBV12-3 or TRBV12-4 and TRBJ2-3; 7 bases agree with TRBD2. The CDR3 spans 16 residues. The J segment lost 0 bases and the V segment lost 1 base, leaving 4 bases of the junction unmatched. The CDR3 region is CASSLDERGSTDTQYF. The DNA for the CDR3 is TGTGCCAGCAGTTTAGACGAGCGGGGCAGCACAGATACGCAGTATTTT.

The chain has TRBV20-1 and TRBJ2-5; 7 bases are shared with TRBD2. V was pared by 8 bases and J by 0 bases, with 6 bases of the junction left unmatched. The CDR3 has 13 residues. Looked up from germline, CDR1 is DFQATT and CDR2 is SNEGSKA (reference sequence). This CDR3 reads CSPWGGDQETQYF. In DNA, the CDR3 is TGCAGTCCGTGGGGGGGAGACCAAGAGACCCAGTACTTC.

This clonotype has a handful of counts. V gene TRBV23-1 combines with J gene TRBJ2-5; D ambiguous. TRBV23-1 falls under the ORF class, with uncertain function. The V end was cut by 6 bases, the J end by 6 bases, with 23 bases between. This CDR3 is 16 amino acids long. The CDR3 loop reads CASSRKNRFSSKTQYF. CDR3 nucleotides: TGCGCCAGCAGCAGGAAGAATAGGTTTTCAAGCAAGACCCAGTACTTC.

Only a few counts were recorded for this clonotype. The V gene is TRBV5-1, the J gene TRBJ1-1; D might be TRBD1 (5 bases). CDR1 is SGHRS and CDR2 is YFSETQ in the germline V gene. Trimming stripped 4 bases from V and 6 bases from J, with 19 bases between. The CDR3 is 15 residues long. CDR3 bases: TGCGCCAGCAGCCCCGATCGAAGCAGGGTGGCTGAAGCTTTCTTT. Translation gives CASSPDRSRVAEAFF.

The chain carries TRBV29-1 and TRBJ1-2; D remains unclear. CDR1 and CDR2 from the germline V gene are SQVTM and ANQGSEA. V lost 7 bases and J lost 0, with 12 bases in between. This CDR3 comprises 13 residues. The CDR3 nucleotides read TGCAGCGACCGAGTGGGTTCTAACTATGGCTACACCTTC. Its translation is CSDRVGSNYGYTF.

The V gene is TRBV3-1, the J gene TRBJ2-1; 7 positions agree with TRBD2. The CDR3 length is 11 residues. V was clipped by 11 bases and J by 8 bases; unmatched bases: 6. CDR1 and CDR2 (germline): LGHDT, YNNKEL (reference sequence). The CDR3 DNA reads as TGTGCCTCGGTCCGGGGGGATGAGCAGTTCTTC. This codes for CASVRGDEQFF.

This clonotype has only a few counts. The DNA of the CDR3 is TGTGCCATCAGTGTCACAGGGGGTGAGACCCAGTACTTC. Translation gives CAISVTGGETQYF. The genes are TRBV10-3 and TRBJ2-5; 8 bases align to TRBD1. Germline V gene data show CDR1 as ENHRY and CDR2 as SYGVKD. CDR3 length equals 13 residues. Trimming cost V 4 bases and J 5 bases; bases outside gene matches: 3.